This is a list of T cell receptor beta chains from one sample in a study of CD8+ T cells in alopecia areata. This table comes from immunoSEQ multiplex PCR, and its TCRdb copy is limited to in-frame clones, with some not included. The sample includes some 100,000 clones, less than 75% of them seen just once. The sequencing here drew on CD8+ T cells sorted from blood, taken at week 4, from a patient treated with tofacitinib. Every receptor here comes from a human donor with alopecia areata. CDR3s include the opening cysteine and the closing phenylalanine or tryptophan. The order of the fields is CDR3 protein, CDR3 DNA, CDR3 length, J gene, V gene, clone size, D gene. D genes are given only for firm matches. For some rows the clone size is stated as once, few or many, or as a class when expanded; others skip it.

CDR3 protein: CASKAGTYQETQYF; CDR3 DNA: TGTGCCAGCAAGGCGGGGACCTACCAAGAGACCCAGTACTTC; CDR3 length: 14; J gene: TRBJ2-5; V gene: TRBV27; clone size: NA; D gene: NA
CDR3 protein: CASSGTGGLADTQYF; CDR3 DNA: TGTGCCAGCAGCGGGACAGGGGGTCTGGCAGATACGCAGTATTTT; CDR3 length: 15; J gene: TRBJ2-3; V gene: TRBV25-1; clone size: NA; D gene: TRBD1
CDR3 protein: CAWSGAASYEQYF; CDR3 DNA: TGTGCCTGGAGTGGGGCAGCGTCCTACGAGCAGTACTTC; CDR3 length: 13; J gene: TRBJ2-7; V gene: TRBV30; clone size: NA; D gene: NA
CDR3 protein: CASRTKETQYF; CDR3 DNA: TGTGCCAGCAGGACCAAAGAGACCCAGTACTTC; CDR3 length: 11; J gene: TRBJ2-5; V gene: TRBV5-4; clone size: NA; D gene: NA
CDR3 protein: CASTDSIGGETQYF; CDR3 DNA: TGTGCCAGCACCGATTCTATTGGGGGAGAGACCCAGTACTTC; CDR3 length: 14; J gene: TRBJ2-5; V gene: TRBV6-5; clone size: once; D gene: NA
CDR3 protein: CAWSVASGETQYF; CDR3 DNA: TGTGCCTGGAGTGTGGCGAGTGGGGAGACCCAGTACTTC; CDR3 length: 13; J gene: TRBJ2-5; V gene: TRBV30; clone size: NA; D gene: NA
CDR3 protein: CASTPEGEETQYF; CDR3 DNA: TGTGCCAGCACTCCTGAGGGGGAAGAGACCCAGTACTTC; CDR3 length: 13; J gene: TRBJ2-5; V gene: TRBV9; clone size: NA; D gene: NA
CDR3 protein: CASSLSMAPGYGYTF; CDR3 DNA: TGTGCCAGCAGTTTATCGATGGCTCCCGGCTATGGCTACACCTTC; CDR3 length: 15; J gene: TRBJ1-2; V gene: TRBV27; clone size: NA; D gene: NA
CDR3 protein: CASSGGLEETQYF; CDR3 DNA: TGTGCCAGCAGCGGCGGACTCGAGGAGACCCAGTACTTC; CDR3 length: 13; J gene: TRBJ2-5; V gene: TRBV9; clone size: few; D gene: NA
CDR3 protein: CASSSRSGTHYGYTF; CDR3 DNA: TGCGCCAGCAGTTCCCGTTCAGGGACGCACTATGGCTACACCTTC; CDR3 length: 15; J gene: TRBJ1-2; V gene: TRBV23-1; clone size: few; D gene: NA
CDR3 protein: CSVEDLVGTGGSRGYGYTF; CDR3 DNA: TGCAGCGTTGAAGATCTTGTTGGGACAGGGGGGTCTAGAGGCTATGGCTACACCTTC; CDR3 length: 19; J gene: TRBJ1-2; V gene: TRBV29-1; clone size: NA; D gene: TRBD1
CDR3 protein: CASSSRDGTDTQYF; CDR3 DNA: TGTGCCAGCAGCAGCCGGGACGGCACAGATACGCAGTATTTT; CDR3 length: 14; J gene: TRBJ2-3; V gene: TRBV11-3; clone size: NA; D gene: NA
CDR3 protein: CASSESLAGGNEQFF; CDR3 DNA: TGTGCCAGCAGTGAGTCGCTAGCGGGGGGGAATGAGCAGTTCTTC; CDR3 length: 15; J gene: TRBJ2-1; V gene: TRBV6-4; clone size: NA; D gene: TRBD2
CDR3 protein: CASSEATAPNQPQHF; CDR3 DNA: TGTGCCAGCAGCGAGGCGACAGCTCCCAATCAGCCCCAGCATTTT; CDR3 length: 15; J gene: TRBJ1-5; V gene: TRBV7-8; clone size: NA; D gene: NA
CDR3 protein: CSVKTGSNSPLHF; CDR3 DNA: TGCAGCGTCAAGACAGGGTCCAATTCACCCCTCCACTTT; CDR3 length: 13; J gene: TRBJ1-6; V gene: TRBV29-1; clone size: NA; D gene: TRBD1
CDR3 protein: CASSLNSLYGYTF; CDR3 DNA: TGTGCCAGCAGTCTTAACAGCCTCTATGGCTACACCTTC; CDR3 length: 13; J gene: TRBJ1-2; V gene: TRBV27; clone size: NA; D gene: NA
CDR3 protein: CATRVQTDYGYTF; CDR3 DNA: TGTGCCACCAGGGTCCAGACAGACTATGGCTACACCTTC; CDR3 length: 13; J gene: TRBJ1-2; V gene: TRBV7-3; clone size: NA; D gene: NA
CDR3 protein: CATGREGSSYEQYF; CDR3 DNA: TGTGCCACAGGCCGGGAGGGGAGCTCCTACGAGCAGTACTTC; CDR3 length: 14; J gene: TRBJ2-7; V gene: TRBV10-3; clone size: NA; D gene: TRBD2
CDR3 protein: CASSLWVPQETQYF; CDR3 DNA: TGTGCCAGCAGCTTGTGGGTGCCTCAAGAGACCCAGTACTTC; CDR3 length: 14; J gene: TRBJ2-5; V gene: TRBV7-8; clone size: NA; D gene: NA
CDR3 protein: CASSPAGSDNEQFF; CDR3 DNA: TGTGCCAGCAGCCCGGCCGGTAGTGACAATGAGCAGTTCTTC; CDR3 length: 14; J gene: TRBJ2-1; V gene: TRBV5-6; clone size: NA; D gene: NA
CDR3 protein: CASSLGSGLAYEQYF; CDR3 DNA: TGTGCCAGCAGCTTAGGATCGGGACTAGCCTACGAGCAGTACTTC; CDR3 length: 15; J gene: TRBJ2-7; V gene: TRBV7-2; clone size: NA; D gene: TRBD2
CDR3 protein: CASSQDYLEGEQYF; CDR3 DNA: TGCGCCAGCAGCCAAGACTATCTAGAGGGCGAGCAGTACTTC; CDR3 length: 14; J gene: TRBJ2-7; V gene: TRBV4-3; clone size: NA; D gene: NA
CDR3 protein: CASSSNLGTSGTYEQYF; CDR3 DNA: TGTGCCAGCAGTTCAAACCTCGGGACTAGCGGCACCTACGAGCAGTACTTC; CDR3 length: 17; J gene: TRBJ2-7; V gene: TRBV27; clone size: NA; D gene: TRBD2
CDR3 protein: CSVGGLDNEQFF; CDR3 DNA: TGCAGCGTCGGAGGGCTTGACAATGAGCAGTTCTTC; CDR3 length: 12; J gene: TRBJ2-1; V gene: TRBV29-1; clone size: NA; D gene: NA
CDR3 protein: CSVEDSDRGYEQYF; CDR3 DNA: TGCAGCGTTGAAGATTCGGACAGGGGTTACGAGCAGTACTTC; CDR3 length: 14; J gene: TRBJ2-7; V gene: TRBV29-1; clone size: NA; D gene: TRBD1
CDR3 protein: CSVTPYGGSREQYF; CDR3 DNA: TGCAGCGTCACACCTTACGGGGGGTCTCGGGAGCAGTACTTC; CDR3 length: 14; J gene: TRBJ2-7; V gene: TRBV29-1; clone size: NA; D gene: TRBD2
CDR3 protein: CSVEDYTGGNEQFF; CDR3 DNA: TGCAGCGTTGAAGATTATACAGGGGGCAATGAGCAGTTCTTC; CDR3 length: 14; J gene: TRBJ2-1; V gene: TRBV29-1; clone size: NA; D gene: TRBD1
CDR3 protein: CSVEKGGQETQYF; CDR3 DNA: TGCAGCGTTGAGAAGGGGGGACAAGAGACCCAGTACTTC; CDR3 length: 13; J gene: TRBJ2-5; V gene: TRBV29-1; clone size: NA; D gene: NA
CDR3 protein: CASIAPVMDQRVYNEQFF; CDR3 DNA: TGCGCCAGCATCGCGCCGGTAATGGATCAGAGGGTCTACAATGAGCAGTTCTTC; CDR3 length: 18; J gene: TRBJ2-1; V gene: TRBV23-1; clone size: few; D gene: NA
CDR3 protein: CSVEETGGATYEQYF; CDR3 DNA: TGCAGCGTTGAGGAGACAGGGGGTGCGACCTACGAGCAGTACTTC; CDR3 length: 15; J gene: TRBJ2-7; V gene: TRBV29-1; clone size: NA; D gene: TRBD1
CDR3 protein: CAIEGGSGANVLTF; CDR3 DNA: TGTGCCATCGAGGGTGGCTCTGGGGCCAACGTCCTGACTTTC; CDR3 length: 14; J gene: TRBJ2-6; V gene: TRBV10-3; clone size: few; D gene: NA
CDR3 protein: CASSSSPGDTEAFF; CDR3 DNA: TGTGCCAGCAGCTCCTCCCCCGGGGACACTGAAGCTTTCTTT; CDR3 length: 14; J gene: TRBJ1-1; V gene: TRBV5-4; clone size: NA; D gene: NA
CDR3 protein: CASSQEGDRGLTGELFF; CDR3 DNA: TGCGCCAGCAGCCAAGAAGGGGACAGGGGACTAACCGGGGAGCTGTTTTTT; CDR3 length: 17; J gene: TRBJ2-2; V gene: TRBV4-3; clone size: NA; D gene: TRBD1
CDR3 protein: CASSGGQGWTF; CDR3 DNA: TGTGCCAGCAGCGGTGGACAGGGGTGGACCTTC; CDR3 length: 11; J gene: TRBJ1-2; V gene: TRBV9; clone size: NA; D gene: TRBD1
CDR3 protein: CAWSVPRDAYEQYF; CDR3 DNA: TGTGCCTGGAGTGTGCCCAGGGACGCCTACGAGCAGTACTTC; CDR3 length: 14; J gene: TRBJ2-7; V gene: TRBV30; clone size: once; D gene: NA
CDR3 protein: CASSWALDFYGYTF; CDR3 DNA: TGTGCCAGCAGTTGGGCCCTAGATTTCTATGGCTACACCTTC; CDR3 length: 14; J gene: TRBJ1-2; V gene: TRBV11-2; clone size: NA; D gene: NA
CDR3 protein: CASSKARQFQETQYF; CDR3 DNA: TGCGCCAGCAGTAAAGCGCGGCAGTTCCAAGAGACCCAGTACTTC; CDR3 length: 15; J gene: TRBJ2-5; V gene: TRBV23-1; clone size: NA; D gene: NA
CDR3 protein: CASSSSTYNEQFF; CDR3 DNA: TGCGCCAGCAGCTCAAGTACCTACAATGAGCAGTTCTTC; CDR3 length: 13; J gene: TRBJ2-1; V gene: TRBV5-1; clone size: NA; D gene: NA
CDR3 protein: CATQGSGELFF; CDR3 DNA: TGTGCCACACAGGGTTCCGGGGAGCTGTTTTTT; CDR3 length: 11; J gene: TRBJ2-2; V gene: TRBV18; clone size: NA; D gene: NA
CDR3 protein: CASSAEEGGDEQYF; CDR3 DNA: TGTGCCAGCAGCGCCGAGGAAGGCGGGGACGAGCAGTACTTC; CDR3 length: 14; J gene: TRBJ2-7; V gene: TRBV5-6; clone size: few; D gene: NA
CDR3 protein: CAWSTGGGYGYTF; CDR3 DNA: TGTGCCTGGAGTACAGGGGGTGGCTATGGCTACACCTTC; CDR3 length: 13; J gene: TRBJ1-2; V gene: TRBV30; clone size: NA; D gene: TRBD1
CDR3 protein: CASSQDRTGSYEQYF; CDR3 DNA: TGCGCCAGCAGCCAGGACCGGACAGGTTCCTACGAGCAGTACTTC; CDR3 length: 15; J gene: TRBJ2-7; V gene: TRBV4-1; clone size: NA; D gene: TRBD1
CDR3 protein: CSFKALGSYEQYF; CDR3 DNA: TGCAGTTTTAAGGCCCTGGGATCCTACGAGCAGTACTTC; CDR3 length: 13; J gene: TRBJ2-7; V gene: TRBV29-1; clone size: few; D gene: NA
CDR3 protein: CAWSWTGTEAFF; CDR3 DNA: TGTGCCTGGAGCTGGACAGGGACTGAAGCTTTCTTT; CDR3 length: 12; J gene: TRBJ1-1; V gene: TRBV30; clone size: NA; D gene: TRBD1
CDR3 protein: CASSVEGTPLVQYF; CDR3 DNA: TGTGCCAGCAGCGTTGAAGGGACCCCTCTTGTGCAGTACTTC; CDR3 length: 14; J gene: TRBJ2-5; V gene: TRBV9; clone size: few; D gene: NA
CDR3 protein: CASSFSAGGTQYF; CDR3 DNA: TGTGCCAGCAGTTTCTCAGCCGGGGGGACCCAGTACTTC; CDR3 length: 13; J gene: TRBJ2-5; V gene: TRBV28; clone size: few; D gene: NA
CDR3 protein: CAWSIGGDTEAFF; CDR3 DNA: TGTGCCTGGAGTATAGGGGGAGACACTGAAGCTTTCTTT; CDR3 length: 13; J gene: TRBJ1-1; V gene: TRBV30; clone size: NA; D gene: NA
CDR3 protein: CASRPGIRETQYF; CDR3 DNA: TGTGCCAGCAGACCAGGGATCAGAGAGACCCAGTACTTC; CDR3 length: 13; J gene: TRBJ2-5; V gene: TRBV27; clone size: NA; D gene: NA
CDR3 protein: CAWMGAKETQYF; CDR3 DNA: TGTGCCTGGATGGGGGCCAAAGAGACCCAGTACTTC; CDR3 length: 12; J gene: TRBJ2-5; V gene: TRBV30; clone size: NA; D gene: NA
CDR3 protein: CSFSGQGGYEQYF; CDR3 DNA: TGCAGCTTCTCGGGACAGGGGGGCTACGAGCAGTACTTC; CDR3 length: 13; J gene: TRBJ2-7; V gene: TRBV29-1; clone size: NA; D gene: TRBD1
CDR3 protein: CASSRPGQQETQYF; CDR3 DNA: TGTGCCAGCAGTCGTCCCGGACAGCAAGAGACCCAGTACTTC; CDR3 length: 14; J gene: TRBJ2-5; V gene: TRBV7-9; clone size: NA; D gene: NA
CDR3 protein: CASIGWDEQFF; CDR3 DNA: TGTGCCAGCATCGGGTGGGATGAGCAGTTCTTC; CDR3 length: 11; J gene: TRBJ2-1; V gene: TRBV27; clone size: once; D gene: NA
CDR3 protein: CASSPPAGELFF; CDR3 DNA: TGTGCCAGCAGCCCCCCTGCCGGGGAGCTGTTTTTT; CDR3 length: 12; J gene: TRBJ2-2; V gene: TRBV11-2; clone size: once; D gene: NA
CDR3 protein: CASSRTGGVETQYF; CDR3 DNA: TGTGCCAGCAGTCGGACAGGGGGCGTAGAGACCCAGTACTTC; CDR3 length: 14; J gene: TRBJ2-5; V gene: TRBV6-5; clone size: NA; D gene: TRBD1
CDR3 protein: CSVEDQTTVTDTQYF; CDR3 DNA: TGCAGCGTTGAAGATCAAACAACAGTCACAGATACGCAGTATTTT; CDR3 length: 15; J gene: TRBJ2-3; V gene: TRBV29-1; clone size: NA; D gene: NA
CDR3 protein: CASSRPGHGRGELFF; CDR3 DNA: TGTGCCAGCAGCCGACCGGGCCACGGTCGCGGGGAGCTGTTTTTT; CDR3 length: 15; J gene: TRBJ2-2; V gene: TRBV7-9; clone size: NA; D gene: NA
CDR3 protein: CSVEGWGTNEQYF; CDR3 DNA: TGCAGCGTTGAAGGGTGGGGGACGAACGAGCAGTACTTC; CDR3 length: 13; J gene: TRBJ2-7; V gene: TRBV29-1; clone size: NA; D gene: NA